Each of the 21 T cell receptor beta chains below was sequenced from the same sample in a study of cytomegalovirus exposure and HLA in healthy donors. The primer mix had 60 Vbeta and 13 Jbeta primers. This table comes from immunoSEQ multiplex PCR, and its TCRdb copy is limited to in-frame clones, with some not included. This table holds about 140,000 clones, nearly 80% found once. The sample consisted of PBMCs. Source of these receptors: a male donor in good health and CMV-seronegative.

This rearrangement joins TRBV6-5 to TRBJ1-3; 9 nucleotides align to TRBD1. The CDR3 extends over 14 amino acids. Germline assignment: CDR1 MNHEY and CDR2 SVGAGI. V lost 5 bases, J lost 4 bases, and 3 bases stayed unmatched. The DNA for the CDR3 is TGTGCCAGCAGTGGACAGGGGCGAGGAAACACCATATATTTT. The encoded protein is CASSGQGRGNTIYF.

J is TRBJ2-7 and V is TRBV7-8, with 7 bases identical to TRBD1. The CDR3 is 14 amino acids. V was pared by 2 bases and J by 6 bases, with 7 bases of the junction left unmatched. Germline V gene lookup returns CDR1 SGHVS and CDR2 FQNEAQ. CDR3 in DNA: TGTGCCAGCAGCTTAACCTCGACAGGGCCCGAGCAGTACTTC. This encodes CASSLTSTGPEQYF.

J is TRBJ1-6 and V is TRBV28; D possibly corresponds to TRBD1 (5 bases). V lost 4 bases, J lost 14 bases, and 15 bases lay in between. Germline lookup yields CDR1 MDHEN and CDR2 SYDVKM. The CDR3 runs to 13 residues. This chain's CDR3 is CASSSSRVLTLHF. CDR3 DNA sequence: TGTGCCAGCAGTTCCTCCAGGGTTCTGACCCTCCACTTT.

The genes are TRBV5-1 and TRBJ2-1; 8 nucleotides align to TRBD1. The germline CDR1 and CDR2 sequences are SGHRS and YFSETQ. Trimming at V came to 4 bases and at J to 0 bases, leaving 3 bases not matched to a gene. This CDR3 is built from 15 residues. CDR3 in amino acids: CASSAGTGSYNEQFF. Here the CDR3 DNA reads TGCGCCAGCAGCGCGGGGACAGGCTCCTACAATGAGCAGTTCTTC.

The genes are TRBV6-6 and TRBJ2-1; tentative D call: TRBD1 (6 bases). Deletions cut 4 bases from V and 0 bases from J, with 7 bases between. This CDR3 is built from 14 residues. Germline V lookup: CDR1 MNHNY, CDR2 SVGAGI (reference sequence). CDR3 in DNA: TGTGCCAGCAGTTGGGACACCTCCTACAATGAGCAGTTCTTC. Translation gives CASSWDTSYNEQFF.

This clone appeared a single time. The chain carries TRBV19 and TRBJ2-1, with D perhaps matching TRBD1 (6 bases). The CDR3 is 16 amino acids. Germline V gene lookup returns CDR1 LNHDA and CDR2 SQIVND (reference sequence). Trimming took 5 bases from V and 7 from J, leaving 21 bases between them. CDR3 in DNA: TGTGCCAGTAGTCCAACAGGGAATTTGTTGTATAATGAGCAGTTCTTC. This translates into CASSPTGNLLYNEQFF.

The chain couples TRBV5-1 to TRBJ1-2, with TRBD1 as a possible D gene (5 bases). Trimming took off 0 bases at V and 8 bases at J, with 17 bases between the two ends. Germline CDR1 SGHRS, CDR2 YFSETQ. The CDR3 has 15 amino acids. The CDR3: CASSLGEAGSSGYTF. The CDR3 DNA sequence: TGCGCCAGCAGCTTGGGGGAGGCAGGGTCAAGCGGCTACACCTTC.

The gene calls are TRBV7-9 and TRBJ2-7; 11 positions agree with TRBD1. Germline V CDR1 and CDR2: SEHNR, FQNEAQ (reference sequence). The CDR3 is made up of 14 amino acids. V shed 5 bases and J 4 bases; nucleotides not matched to a gene: 4. The CDR3 is CASSPGTGGYEQYF. Here the CDR3 DNA reads TGTGCCAGCAGCCCCGGGACAGGGGGATACGAGCAGTACTTC. Filled out from reference TRBV7-9 and TRBJ2-7, the complete variable domain reads DTGVSQNPRHKITKRGQNVTFRCDPISEHNRLYWYRQTLGQGPEFLTYFQNEAQLEKSRLLSDRFSAERPKGSFSTLEIQRTEQGDSAMYLCASSPGTGGYEQYFGPGTRLTVT.

The CDR3 sequence is CASSYSFPGGEQYF. The CDR3 region has the DNA TGTGCCAGCAGTTACTCCTTTCCAGGGGGCGAGCAGTACTTC. The chain couples TRBV6-5 to TRBJ2-7; TRBD1 matches 7 bases. V gave up 0 bases and J gave up 6 bases; unmatched junction bases: 5. Germline CDR1 MNHEY, CDR2 SVGAGI. The CDR3 is 14 amino acids.

The gene calls are TRBV15 and TRBJ2-4; weak D call: TRBD1 (6 bases). CDR1 and CDR2 (germline): LNHNV, YYDKDF (reference sequence). Trimming cost V 2 bases and J 1 base, with 12 bases left between them. The CDR3 loop spans 16 amino acids. CDR3 residues: CATSRQGIGAKNIQYF. CDR3 in DNA: TGTGCCACCAGCAGACAGGGGATTGGGGCCAAAAACATTCAGTACTTC.

The table lists this clone with a few counts. The V and J genes are TRBV27 and TRBJ2-2, with 7 nucleotides matching TRBD1. The CDR3 is 14 residues long. CDR1 and CDR2 from the germline V gene are MNHEY and SMNVEV (reference sequence). V shed 9 bases, J shed 7 bases, and the junction held 11 bases outside the gene matches. The CDR3 DNA reads as TGTGCCAGTGGGGACAGCCTTTTGGTCGGGGAGCTGTTTTTT. It is translated as CASGDSLLVGELFF.

The chain couples TRBV19 to TRBJ2-5; TRBD2 matches 7 bases. The ends lost 2 bases at V and 5 bases at J; junction bases unmatched: 2. The germline V gene encodes CDR1 LNHDA and CDR2 SQIVND (reference sequence). The length of the CDR3 is 13 residues. The CDR3 DNA reads as TGTGCCAGTAGTATACCCGGGGGGGAGACCCAGTACTTC. This codes for CASSIPGGETQYF.

This chain links TRBV10-2 with TRBJ1-5; D ambiguous. Trimming removed 0 bases at V and 6 bases at J, with 9 bases between. The germline CDR1 and CDR2 sequences are WSHSY and SAAADI. The CDR3 covers 14 residues. CDR3: CASSESTTIQPQHF. The CDR3 nucleotides are TGCGCCAGCAGTGAGTCGACAACGATTCAGCCCCAGCATTTT.

This clone was seen once. The chain carries TRBV29-1 and TRBJ2-3, with a tentative D call TRBD1 (5 bases). The CDR3 has 12 residues. The V end lost 7 bases, the J end lost 6 bases, and 14 bases lay between the germline ends. Germline assignment: CDR1 SQVTM and CDR2 ANQGSEA. CDR3 sequence: CSAKQDGDTQYF. Here the CDR3 DNA reads TGCAGCGCTAAACAGGACGGGGATACGCAGTATTTT.

The V gene is TRBV6-1, the J gene TRBJ2-2; a possible D gene is TRBD2 (5 bases). CDR3 length: 15 residues. Trimming removed 0 bases from V and 5 bases from J, with 10 bases in between. From germline, CDR1 is MNHNS and CDR2 SASEGT. The CDR3 bases are TGTGCCAGCAGTGAAGCATTTGAGGGTACCGGGGAGCTGTTTTTT. This codes for CASSEAFEGTGELFF.

This sequence joins TRBV5-4 and TRBJ1-2; D gene unclear. Germline V gene data show CDR1 as SGHNT and CDR2 as YYREEE (reference sequence). CDR3 size: 14 residues. The ends were cut back, 4 bases at V and 6 bases at J, with 16 bases in the middle. For the CDR3, the DNA is TGTGCCAGCAGCGATCCTCAGCGGGGAGATGGCTACACCTTC. It specifies CASSDPQRGDGYTF.

V and J are TRBV5-1 and TRBJ2-7, with 9 bases identical to TRBD1. The V segment lost 4 bases and the J segment 5 bases; nucleotides outside the gene matches: 7. Germline-derived CDR1 and CDR2 are SGHRS and YFSETQ. This CDR3 comprises 14 residues. The CDR3 protein is CASSPGQGRDEQYF. CDR3 nucleotides: TGCGCCAGCAGCCCCGGACAGGGGAGGGACGAGCAGTACTTC.

This clone was counted once. CDR3 bases: TGTGCCAGCAGCTTAGAGGGAGGGTGGGGCTACACCTTC. This gives the protein CASSLEGGWGYTF. The rearrangement links TRBV7-2 to TRBJ1-2; D gene ambiguous. The ends were cut back, 1 base at V and 8 bases at J, with 11 bases in the middle. The CDR3 is 13 residues long. Germline V CDR1 and CDR2: SGHTA, FQGNSA.

The chain combines TRBV9 with TRBJ1-3; 8 bases map to TRBD1. Trimming removed 0 bases from V and 4 bases from J; junction bases left unmatched: 9. Germline V lookup: CDR1 SGDLS, CDR2 YYNGEE. This CDR3 has 17 amino acids. CDR3 in DNA: TGTGCCAGCAGCGTAGCATGGTCAGGGGGCCCAGGAAACACCATATATTTT. Its protein is CASSVAWSGGPGNTIYF.

The chain carries TRBV2 and TRBJ1-1; D is possibly TRBD1 (5 bases). The CDR3 is 12 amino acids. Trimming removed 11 bases from V and 5 bases from J, with 15 bases in between. Looked up from germline, CDR1 is SNHLY and CDR2 is FYNNEI. The CDR3 region is CAWGEGRTEAFF. Written as DNA, the CDR3 is TGTGCCTGGGGGGAGGGGAGGACTGAAGCTTTCTTT.

The chain couples TRBV10-1 to TRBJ1-3; tentative D call: TRBD1 (5 bases). Trimming pared 8 bases from V and 1 base from J, leaving 9 bases between. CDR3 length: 13 amino acids. Germline V gene lookup returns CDR1 WNHNN and CDR2 SYGVQD (reference sequence). The CDR3 region has the DNA TGCGCCAGCTCGGGGGGTTCTGGAAACACCATATATTTT. Amino acid sequence: CASSGGSGNTIYF.